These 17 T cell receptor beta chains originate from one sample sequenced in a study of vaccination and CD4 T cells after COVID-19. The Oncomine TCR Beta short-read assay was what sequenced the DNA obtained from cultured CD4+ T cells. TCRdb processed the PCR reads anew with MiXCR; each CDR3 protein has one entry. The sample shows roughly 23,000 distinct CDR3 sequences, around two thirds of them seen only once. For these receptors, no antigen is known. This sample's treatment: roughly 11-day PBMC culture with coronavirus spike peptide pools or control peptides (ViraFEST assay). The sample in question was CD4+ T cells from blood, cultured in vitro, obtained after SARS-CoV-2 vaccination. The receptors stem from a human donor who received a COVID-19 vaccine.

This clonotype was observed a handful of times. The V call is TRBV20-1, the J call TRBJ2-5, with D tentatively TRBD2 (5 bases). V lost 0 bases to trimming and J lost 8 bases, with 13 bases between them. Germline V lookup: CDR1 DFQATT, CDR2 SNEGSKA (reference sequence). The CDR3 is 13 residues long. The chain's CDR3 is CSARDLRGYTQYF. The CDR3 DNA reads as TGCAGTGCTAGAGATCTGAGAGGGTACACCCAGTACTTC.

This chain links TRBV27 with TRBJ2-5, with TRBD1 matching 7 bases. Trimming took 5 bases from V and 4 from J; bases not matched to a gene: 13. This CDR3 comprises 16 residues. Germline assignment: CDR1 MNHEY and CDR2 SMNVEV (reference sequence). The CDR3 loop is CASSPPGQLGVETQYF. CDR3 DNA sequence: TGTGCCAGCAGTCCGCCGGGACAGCTTGGAGTAGAGACCCAGTACTTC.

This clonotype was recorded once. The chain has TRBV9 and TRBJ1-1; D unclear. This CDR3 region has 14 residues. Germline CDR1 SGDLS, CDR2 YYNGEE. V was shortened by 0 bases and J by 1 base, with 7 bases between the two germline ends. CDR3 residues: CASSVAPTNTEAFF. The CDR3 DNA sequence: TGTGCCAGCAGCGTAGCTCCGACGAACACTGAAGCTTTCTTT.

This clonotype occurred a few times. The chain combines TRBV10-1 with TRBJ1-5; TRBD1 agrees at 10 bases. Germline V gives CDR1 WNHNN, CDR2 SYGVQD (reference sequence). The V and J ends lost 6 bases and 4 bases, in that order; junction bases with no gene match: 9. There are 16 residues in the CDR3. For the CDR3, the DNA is TGCGCCAGCAGCCCGGGACAGGGGATCGGTAATCAGCCCCAGCATTTT. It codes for CASSPGQGIGNQPQHF.

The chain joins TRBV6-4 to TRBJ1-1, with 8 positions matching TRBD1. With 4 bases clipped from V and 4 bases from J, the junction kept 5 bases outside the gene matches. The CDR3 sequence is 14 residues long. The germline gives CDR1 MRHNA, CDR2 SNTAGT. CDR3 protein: CASSVNRGSTEAFF. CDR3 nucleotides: TGTGCCAGCAGTGTTAACAGGGGGAGCACTGAAGCTTTCTTT.

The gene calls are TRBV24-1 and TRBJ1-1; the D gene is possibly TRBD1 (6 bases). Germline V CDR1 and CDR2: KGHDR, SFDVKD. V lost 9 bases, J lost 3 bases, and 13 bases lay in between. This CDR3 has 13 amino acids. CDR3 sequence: CATRTGGHTEAFF. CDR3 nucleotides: TGTGCCACCCGCACGGGGGGCCACACTGAAGCTTTCTTT.

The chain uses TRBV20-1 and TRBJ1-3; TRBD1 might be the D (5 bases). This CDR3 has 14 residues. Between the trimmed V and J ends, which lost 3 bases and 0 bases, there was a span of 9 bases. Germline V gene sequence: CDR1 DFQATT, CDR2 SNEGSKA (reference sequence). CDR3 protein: CSASAGTSGNTIYF. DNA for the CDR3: TGCAGTGCTAGTGCGGGGACCTCTGGAAACACCATATATTTT.

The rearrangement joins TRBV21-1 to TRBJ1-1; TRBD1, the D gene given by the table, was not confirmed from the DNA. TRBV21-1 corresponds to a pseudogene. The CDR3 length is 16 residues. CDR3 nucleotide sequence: TGTGCCAGCAGCAAACGGGACATACCTAGGAACACTGAAGCTTTCTTT. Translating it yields CASSKRDIPRNTEAFF.

CDR3 amino acids: CAWITSGEGDTQYF. CDR3 sequence (DNA): TGTGCCTGGATCACTAGCGGGGAGGGGGATACGCAGTATTTT. The V gene is TRBV30, the J gene TRBJ2-3; 10 bases match TRBD2. V shed 4 bases, J shed 6 bases, and the junction held 7 bases outside the gene matches. CDR3 length: 14 amino acids. Germline CDR1 reads GTSNPN; CDR2 reads SVGIG (reference sequence).

The CDR3 spells CASSDGDRVFYGYTF. The CDR3 bases are TGTGCCAGCAGTGATGGGGACAGGGTCTTCTATGGCTACACCTTC. This rearrangement joins TRBV6-1 to TRBJ1-2; TRBD1 agrees at 9 bases. Germline lookup yields CDR1 MNHNS and CDR2 SASEGT. The CDR3 runs to 15 residues. Trimming at V came to 3 bases and at J to 4 bases, leaving 6 bases not matched to a gene.

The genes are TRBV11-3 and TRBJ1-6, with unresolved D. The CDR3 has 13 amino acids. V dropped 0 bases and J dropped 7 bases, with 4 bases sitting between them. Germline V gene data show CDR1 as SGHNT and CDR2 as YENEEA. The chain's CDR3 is CASSLERNSPLHF. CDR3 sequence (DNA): TGTGCCAGCAGCTTAGAGAGGAATTCACCCCTCCACTTT.

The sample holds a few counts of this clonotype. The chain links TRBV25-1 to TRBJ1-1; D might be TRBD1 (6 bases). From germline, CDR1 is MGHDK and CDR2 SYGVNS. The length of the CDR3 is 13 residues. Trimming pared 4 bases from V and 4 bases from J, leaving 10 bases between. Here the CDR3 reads CASSATGSTEAFF. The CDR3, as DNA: TGTGCCAGCAGTGCTACAGGGTCCACTGAAGCTTTCTTT.

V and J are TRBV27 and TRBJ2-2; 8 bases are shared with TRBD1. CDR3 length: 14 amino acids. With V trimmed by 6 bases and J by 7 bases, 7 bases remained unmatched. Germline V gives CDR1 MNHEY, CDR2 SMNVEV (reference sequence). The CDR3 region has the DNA TGTGCCAGCAGCATGGACAGGGTCGGCGGGGAGCTGTTTTTT. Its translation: CASSMDRVGGELFF.

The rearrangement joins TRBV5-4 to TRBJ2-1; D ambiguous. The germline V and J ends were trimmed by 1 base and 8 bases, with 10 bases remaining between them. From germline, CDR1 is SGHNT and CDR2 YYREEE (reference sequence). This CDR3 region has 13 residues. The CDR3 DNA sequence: TGTGCCAGCAGCTTGCAGGTGTCGGATGAGCAGTTCTTC. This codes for CASSLQVSDEQFF.

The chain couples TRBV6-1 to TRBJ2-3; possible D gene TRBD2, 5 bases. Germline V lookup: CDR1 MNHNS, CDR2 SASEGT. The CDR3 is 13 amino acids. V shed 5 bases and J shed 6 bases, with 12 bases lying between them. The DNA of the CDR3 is TGTGCCAGCAGTATAACGACGGGGGATACGCAGTATTTT. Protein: CASSITTGDTQYF.

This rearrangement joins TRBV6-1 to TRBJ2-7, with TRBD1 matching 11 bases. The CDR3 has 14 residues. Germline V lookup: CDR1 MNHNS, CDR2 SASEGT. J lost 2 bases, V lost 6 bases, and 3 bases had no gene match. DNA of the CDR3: TGTGCCAGCAGAGGGACAGGGGGGCCCTACGAGCAGTACTTC. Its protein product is CASRGTGGPYEQYF.

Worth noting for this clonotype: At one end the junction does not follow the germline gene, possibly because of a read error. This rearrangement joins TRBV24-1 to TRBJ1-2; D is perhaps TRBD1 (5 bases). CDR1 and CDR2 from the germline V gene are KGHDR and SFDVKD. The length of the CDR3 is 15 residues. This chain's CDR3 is CATSDWGTSNYDYTF. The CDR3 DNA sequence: TGTGCCACCAGTGATTGGGGGACTTCTAACTATGACTACACCTTC.